These T cell receptor beta chains were read from a single sample in a study of T-cell memory formation after mild COVID-19. Using its own MiXCR run on the 5' RACE reads, TCRdb lists one record per CDR3 protein. The table has about 620,000 distinct CDR3 sequences, about a sixth seen once. Material for sequencing was PBMCs or a T cell subset sorted from them (not recorded which). The receptors come from an adult woman who had mild COVID-19 (a few samples of this study predate the infection). Cell type and time point are not known. The CDR3 runs from the conserved cysteine through the conserved F or W. D genes are given only for firm matches. Expanded clones get a size class; other rows say once, few or many, or leave the size out.

d_call j_call clone_size v_call cdr3_nt cdr3_aa
. TRBJ1-1 . TRBV25-1 TGTGCCAGCAGTGAGACAGGACGGAACACTGAAGCTTTCTTT CASSETGRNTEAFF
TRBD2 TRBJ2-7 . TRBV4-1 TGCGCCAGCCGCTGGGGACTAGGGGGCTCCTACGAGCAGTACTTC CASRWGLGGSYEQYF
. TRBJ1-2 few TRBV29-1 TGCAGCGTCATCGGGGACACAAACTATGGCTACACCTTC CSVIGDTNYGYTF
. TRBJ2-5 few TRBV7-2 TGTGCCAGCAGCTTAGCGCAGGGGGGAGGGCTGGGAGAGACCCAGTACTTC CASSLAQGGGLGETQYF
. TRBJ2-5 few TRBV24-1 TGTGCCACCAGTGATTACCGAGGGACCCAGTACTTC CATSDYRGTQYF
. TRBJ1-5 . TRBV4-1 TGCGCCAGCAGCCAAGGTCCAGGTACAAGCAATCAGCCCCAGCATTTT CASSQGPGTSNQPQHF
. TRBJ1-4 few TRBV7-9 TGTGCCAGCGCTCCGGGGGACCGAAATGAAAAACTGTTTTTT CASAPGDRNEKLFF
TRBD1 TRBJ2-7 . TRBV6-4 TGTGCCAGCAGTGGCCGGGACAGGGACTACGAGCAGTACTTC CASSGRDRDYEQYF
TRBD2 TRBJ2-3 few TRBV6-6 TGTGCCAGCAGAACGGGTCTAGCGGGGGGAGGAGATACGCAGTATTTT CASRTGLAGGGDTQYF
TRBD2 TRBJ2-1 few TRBV6-6 TGTGCCAGCAGCCCAGCGGGAGGCCCCTCCTACAATGAGCAGTTCTTC CASSPAGGPSYNEQFF
TRBD1 TRBJ2-5 . TRBV24-1 TGTGCCACCAGTGATTGGGGACAGGGAAGGGTCCAAGAGACCCAGTACTTC CATSDWGQGRVQETQYF
TRBD1 TRBJ1-5 . TRBV10-3 TGTGCCATCAGTGAGTCTGGGGACAGCTATCAGCCCCAGCATTTT CAISESGDSYQPQHF
. TRBJ2-7 . TRBV12-3/TRBV12-4 TGTGCCAGCACGCAGGGGGGTTACGAGCAGTACTTC CASTQGGYEQYF
TRBD2 TRBJ2-1 few TRBV19 TGTGCCAGTAGTATACTAGCGGGAGGGAAAGAGCAGTTCTTC CASSILAGGKEQFF
. TRBJ2-4 few TRBV5-1 TGCGCCAGCAGCTCGGACCAGACAGTTCAGTACTTC CASSSDQTVQYF
TRBD1 TRBJ1-1 many TRBV6-5 TGTGCCAGCAGTTACGGGACAGCGAACACTGAAGCTTTCTTT CASSYGTANTEAFF
. TRBJ2-5 few TRBV7-2 TGTGCCAGCAGCCGACAGGCTGTCCAAGAGACCCAGTACTTC CASSRQAVQETQYF
. TRBJ1-5 few TRBV20-1 TGCAGTGTGGGGAGCGCACACCGCAATCAGCCCCAGCATTTT CSVGSAHRNQPQHF